This is a list of T cell receptor beta chains from one sample in a study of cytomegalovirus exposure and HLA in healthy donors. The method was immunoSEQ multiplex PCR; TCRdb's version includes in-frame clones alone and lacks a portion of them. The sample consists of about 120,000 clones, 81% of them appearing once. Sequences were obtained from PBMCs. The receptors were gathered from a man between 18 and 29 years old in good health and CMV-seropositive. Both conserved end residues are part of each CDR3. Fields, in order: clone size, D gene, CDR3 length, V gene, J gene, CDR3 DNA, CDR3 protein. The D gene is left open where the match is weak. Some rows have no size entry. The others give once, few or many, or a class for an expanded clone.

clone size: NA
D gene: TRBD1
CDR3 length: 16
V gene: TRBV7-2
J gene: TRBJ2-7
CDR3 DNA: TGTGCCAGCAGCTTAGGGGGGACAGGGGAGGCCTACGAGCAGTACTTC
CDR3 protein: CASSLGGTGEAYEQYF

clone size: few
D gene: TRBD1
CDR3 length: 16
V gene: TRBV25-1
J gene: TRBJ1-2
CDR3 DNA: TGTGCCAGCAGTCGGGACAGGGCCTTCGAACACTATGGCTACACCTTC
CDR3 protein: CASSRDRAFEHYGYTF

clone size: few
D gene: NA
CDR3 length: 15
V gene: TRBV7-8
J gene: TRBJ2-2
CDR3 DNA: TGTGCCAGCAGCCCAACAGGGAGGGGCACCGGGGAGCTGTTTTTT
CDR3 protein: CASSPTGRGTGELFF

clone size: NA
D gene: NA
CDR3 length: 15
V gene: TRBV6-6
J gene: TRBJ1-2
CDR3 DNA: TGTGCCAGCAGTTCCCAGGTACAGGGCGTAGGTGGCTACACCTTC
CDR3 protein: CASSSQVQGVGGYTF

clone size: NA
D gene: NA
CDR3 length: 13
V gene: TRBV29-1
J gene: TRBJ1-2
CDR3 DNA: TGCAGCGCCGGGTTTTTCGGGGACTATGGCTACACCTTC
CDR3 protein: CSAGFFGDYGYTF

clone size: NA
D gene: TRBD2
CDR3 length: 15
V gene: TRBV6-5
J gene: TRBJ2-5
CDR3 DNA: TGTGCCAGCAGCACCCCGGGGGAGCGGGGAGAGACCCAGTACTTC
CDR3 protein: CASSTPGERGETQYF

clone size: NA
D gene: NA
CDR3 length: 13
V gene: TRBV18
J gene: TRBJ2-2
CDR3 DNA: TGTGCCAGCTCAGCCCGGGACACCGGGGAGCTGTTTTTT
CDR3 protein: CASSARDTGELFF

clone size: NA
D gene: NA
CDR3 length: 14
V gene: TRBV27
J gene: TRBJ1-4
CDR3 DNA: TGTGCCAGCAGTTCCAACGGACGGAGGGAAAAACTGTTTTTT
CDR3 protein: CASSSNGRREKLFF

clone size: once
D gene: TRBD1
CDR3 length: 15
V gene: TRBV5-4
J gene: TRBJ1-1
CDR3 DNA: TGTGCCAGCAGCTTGGGGGGACAGGGGAACACTGAAGCTTTCTTT
CDR3 protein: CASSLGGQGNTEAFF

clone size: NA
D gene: TRBD1
CDR3 length: 14
V gene: TRBV27
J gene: TRBJ1-2
CDR3 DNA: TGTGCCAGCAGATCCAGGGGGACTAACTATGGCTACACCTTC
CDR3 protein: CASRSRGTNYGYTF

clone size: NA
D gene: TRBD2
CDR3 length: 14
V gene: TRBV18
J gene: TRBJ2-1
CDR3 DNA: TGTGCCAGCTCACCGGGGGGGAATTACAATGAGCAGTTCTTC
CDR3 protein: CASSPGGNYNEQFF

clone size: NA
D gene: TRBD2
CDR3 length: 15
V gene: TRBV4-3
J gene: TRBJ2-3
CDR3 DNA: TGCGCCAGCAGCCAAGAAGCGGGAGAAACAGATACGCAGTATTTT
CDR3 protein: CASSQEAGETDTQYF

clone size: few
D gene: NA
CDR3 length: 11
V gene: TRBV11-2
J gene: TRBJ2-5
CDR3 DNA: TGTGCCAGCAGCTCGGGGGAGACCCAGTACTTC
CDR3 protein: CASSSGETQYF

clone size: NA
D gene: TRBD2
CDR3 length: 16
V gene: TRBV10-1
J gene: TRBJ2-1
CDR3 DNA: TGCGCCAGCAGTGAGTCGTCGGGACTACTGGGCAATGAGCAGTTCTTC
CDR3 protein: CASSESSGLLGNEQFF

clone size: NA
D gene: NA
CDR3 length: 12
V gene: TRBV27
J gene: TRBJ1-1
CDR3 DNA: TGTGCCAGCAGTTTAGGGGGGGCTGAAGCTTTCTTT
CDR3 protein: CASSLGGAEAFF

clone size: NA
D gene: NA
CDR3 length: 15
V gene: TRBV6-5
J gene: TRBJ2-7
CDR3 DNA: TGTGCCAGCAGTTACTCGATTCCAGGGCGCGACGAGCAGTACTTC
CDR3 protein: CASSYSIPGRDEQYF

clone size: once
D gene: NA
CDR3 length: 13
V gene: TRBV6-5
J gene: TRBJ1-1
CDR3 DNA: TGTGCCAGCAGTTACTCGGGGGCCACTGAAGCTTTCTTT
CDR3 protein: CASSYSGATEAFF

clone size: NA
D gene: TRBD1
CDR3 length: 14
V gene: TRBV7-2
J gene: TRBJ2-7
CDR3 DNA: TGTGCCAGCAGCTACAGGGGGGAGTCCTACGAGCAGTACTTC
CDR3 protein: CASSYRGESYEQYF

clone size: NA
D gene: TRBD1
CDR3 length: 15
V gene: TRBV18
J gene: TRBJ1-2
CDR3 DNA: TGTGCCAGCTCACCCCAGGGACGGACAGGGGGAGGCTACACCTTC
CDR3 protein: CASSPQGRTGGGYTF

clone size: NA
D gene: NA
CDR3 length: 16
V gene: TRBV6-6
J gene: TRBJ1-2
CDR3 DNA: TGTGCCAGCAGTTACTCCGGGACACCGTCATTTTTTGGCTACACCTTC
CDR3 protein: CASSYSGTPSFFGYTF

clone size: NA
D gene: NA
CDR3 length: 15
V gene: TRBV6-4
J gene: TRBJ1-2
CDR3 DNA: TGTGCCAGCAGGCAAAACCAAGGGGAAAGCTATGGCTACACCTTC
CDR3 protein: CASRQNQGESYGYTF

clone size: NA
D gene: TRBD1
CDR3 length: 15
V gene: TRBV7-9
J gene: TRBJ2-1
CDR3 DNA: TGTGCCAGCAGCCCAATTAGGACAGGGCGCAATGAGCAGTTCTTC
CDR3 protein: CASSPIRTGRNEQFF

clone size: NA
D gene: NA
CDR3 length: 14
V gene: TRBV6-5
J gene: TRBJ2-2
CDR3 DNA: TGTGCCAGCAGATCGACACGTTCCACCGGGGAGCTGTTTTTT
CDR3 protein: CASRSTRSTGELFF

clone size: few
D gene: NA
CDR3 length: 13
V gene: TRBV5-4
J gene: TRBJ1-2
CDR3 DNA: TGTGCCAGCAGCTTGGGACAGGACTATGGCTACACCTTC
CDR3 protein: CASSLGQDYGYTF

clone size: NA
D gene: NA
CDR3 length: 13
V gene: TRBV29-1
J gene: TRBJ1-2
CDR3 DNA: TGCAGCGTTGATTACTCGGGTAACTATGGCTACACCTTC
CDR3 protein: CSVDYSGNYGYTF

clone size: NA
D gene: NA
CDR3 length: 12
V gene: TRBV7-9
J gene: TRBJ1-1
CDR3 DNA: TGTGCCAGCAGCTTAGTTGACAGTGAAGCTTTCTTT
CDR3 protein: CASSLVDSEAFF

clone size: once
D gene: TRBD1
CDR3 length: 13
V gene: TRBV7-2
J gene: TRBJ2-3
CDR3 DNA: TGTGCCAGCAGTGAAGACAGGGCAGATACGCAGTATTTT
CDR3 protein: CASSEDRADTQYF

clone size: NA
D gene: TRBD2
CDR3 length: 13
V gene: TRBV30
J gene: TRBJ2-1
CDR3 DNA: TGTGCCTGGAGCAGACTAGCGGACAATGAGCAGTTCTTC
CDR3 protein: CAWSRLADNEQFF

clone size: NA
D gene: TRBD1
CDR3 length: 14
V gene: TRBV6-6
J gene: TRBJ1-4
CDR3 DNA: TGTGCCAGCAGCCTCGACAGGGGGTCGGAAAAACTGTTTTTT
CDR3 protein: CASSLDRGSEKLFF

clone size: NA
D gene: TRBD2
CDR3 length: 16
V gene: TRBV19
J gene: TRBJ2-3
CDR3 DNA: TGTGCCAGTAGTCGGACTAGCGGTTCGGGCACAGATACGCAGTATTTT
CDR3 protein: CASSRTSGSGTDTQYF

clone size: NA
D gene: NA
CDR3 length: 14
V gene: TRBV5-1
J gene: TRBJ2-7
CDR3 DNA: TGCGCCAGCAGCTTGGTCGGGGATTCCTACGAGCAGTACTTC
CDR3 protein: CASSLVGDSYEQYF

clone size: NA
D gene: NA
CDR3 length: 15
V gene: TRBV11-2
J gene: TRBJ2-3
CDR3 DNA: TGTGCCAGCAGTTCGGTAAGGGGTATCACAGATACGCAGTATTTT
CDR3 protein: CASSSVRGITDTQYF

clone size: NA
D gene: NA
CDR3 length: 17
V gene: TRBV10-1
J gene: TRBJ2-2
CDR3 DNA: TGCGCCAGCAGTGATGAGCCGGGGGACCTTAAAGCCGGGGAGCTGTTTTTT
CDR3 protein: CASSDEPGDLKAGELFF

clone size: NA
D gene: NA
CDR3 length: 13
V gene: TRBV5-4
J gene: TRBJ2-7
CDR3 DNA: TGTGCCAGCAGCTTGGACAGTGCGGGGGAGCAGTACTTC
CDR3 protein: CASSLDSAGEQYF

clone size: NA
D gene: NA
CDR3 length: 16
V gene: TRBV7-6
J gene: TRBJ2-3
CDR3 DNA: TGTGCCAGCAGCCCCCAACAGGGTGCCTTCACAGATACGCAGTATTTT
CDR3 protein: CASSPQQGAFTDTQYF

clone size: few
D gene: NA
CDR3 length: 13
V gene: TRBV6-5
J gene: TRBJ2-1
CDR3 DNA: TGTGCCAGCAGTTACCTCAGGGGTAATGAGCAGTTCTTC
CDR3 protein: CASSYLRGNEQFF

clone size: NA
D gene: NA
CDR3 length: 15
V gene: TRBV5-6
J gene: TRBJ2-2
CDR3 DNA: TGTGCCAGCAGCTTGGCGGGTTGGAACACCGGGGAGCTGTTTTTT
CDR3 protein: CASSLAGWNTGELFF

clone size: NA
D gene: NA
CDR3 length: 15
V gene: TRBV7-8
J gene: TRBJ1-4
CDR3 DNA: TGTGCCAGCAGCTTAGTAGGGGGGGCTGGTGAAAAACTGTTTTTT
CDR3 protein: CASSLVGGAGEKLFF

clone size: NA
D gene: TRBD1
CDR3 length: 19
V gene: TRBV5-5
J gene: TRBJ2-7
CDR3 DNA: TGTGCCAGCAGCTTGGACTTGGGACAGGGTGGATCCCGCCTTAGGGAGCAGTACTTC
CDR3 protein: CASSLDLGQGGSRLREQYF

clone size: once
D gene: NA
CDR3 length: 15
V gene: TRBV2
J gene: TRBJ1-2
CDR3 DNA: TGTGCCAGCAGTCCATGGGGGGACCGGCTCTATGGCTACACCTTC
CDR3 protein: CASSPWGDRLYGYTF

clone size: NA
D gene: NA
CDR3 length: 18
V gene: TRBV4-1
J gene: TRBJ1-2
CDR3 DNA: TGCGCCAGCAGCCAAGAACCCCAGGTGACAGATCCTAACTATGGCTACACCTTC
CDR3 protein: CASSQEPQVTDPNYGYTF

clone size: NA
D gene: NA
CDR3 length: 13
V gene: TRBV10-3
J gene: TRBJ1-2
CDR3 DNA: TGTGCCATCAGTGAGGGTGCGAACTATGGCTACACCTTC
CDR3 protein: CAISEGANYGYTF

clone size: NA
D gene: NA
CDR3 length: 15
V gene: TRBV27
J gene: TRBJ2-7
CDR3 DNA: TGTGCCAGCACTTTAACGGGGGACAGACCCTACGAGCAGTACTTC
CDR3 protein: CASTLTGDRPYEQYF

clone size: NA
D gene: NA
CDR3 length: 14
V gene: TRBV10-3
J gene: TRBJ2-2
CDR3 DNA: TGTGCCATCAGTGTGGGCTCTAACACCGGGGAGCTGTTTTTT
CDR3 protein: CAISVGSNTGELFF

clone size: NA
D gene: TRBD1
CDR3 length: 17
V gene: TRBV7-9
J gene: TRBJ1-1
CDR3 DNA: TGTGCCAGCAGCTCCCGGACAGGGCCAGGTATGAACACTGAAGCTTTCTTT
CDR3 protein: CASSSRTGPGMNTEAFF

clone size: NA
D gene: TRBD1
CDR3 length: 15
V gene: TRBV13
J gene: TRBJ1-1
CDR3 DNA: TGTGCCAGCAGACGAAATCGACAGGGGAACACTGAAGCTTTCTTT
CDR3 protein: CASRRNRQGNTEAFF

clone size: NA
D gene: TRBD1
CDR3 length: 17
V gene: TRBV2
J gene: TRBJ2-1
CDR3 DNA: TGTGCCAGCATGAAGACCCGGCCGGGACAGGGGGCCGGGGAGCAGTTCTTC
CDR3 protein: CASMKTRPGQGAGEQFF

clone size: NA
D gene: TRBD2
CDR3 length: 14
V gene: TRBV4-2
J gene: TRBJ2-3
CDR3 DNA: TGTGCCAGCAGCGCGCGGGGGGGCACAGATACGCAGTATTTT
CDR3 protein: CASSARGGTDTQYF